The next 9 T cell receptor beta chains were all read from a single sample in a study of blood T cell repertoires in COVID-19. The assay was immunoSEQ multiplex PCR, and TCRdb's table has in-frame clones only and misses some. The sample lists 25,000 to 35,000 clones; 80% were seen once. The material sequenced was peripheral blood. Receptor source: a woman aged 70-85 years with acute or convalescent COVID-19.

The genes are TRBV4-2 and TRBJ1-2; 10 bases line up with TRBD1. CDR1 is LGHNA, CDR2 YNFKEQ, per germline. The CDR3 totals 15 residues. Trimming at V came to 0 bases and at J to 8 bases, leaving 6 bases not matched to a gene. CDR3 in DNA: TGTGCCAGCAGCCAAGACTCCGGGACAGGGGAAGGCTACACCTTC. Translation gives CASSQDSGTGEGYTF.

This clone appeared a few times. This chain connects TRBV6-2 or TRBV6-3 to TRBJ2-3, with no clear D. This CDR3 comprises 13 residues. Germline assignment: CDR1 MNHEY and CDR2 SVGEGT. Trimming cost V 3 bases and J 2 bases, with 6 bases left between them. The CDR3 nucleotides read TGTGCCAGCAGTTATCGGGTCACAGATACGCAGTATTTT. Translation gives CASSYRVTDTQYF.

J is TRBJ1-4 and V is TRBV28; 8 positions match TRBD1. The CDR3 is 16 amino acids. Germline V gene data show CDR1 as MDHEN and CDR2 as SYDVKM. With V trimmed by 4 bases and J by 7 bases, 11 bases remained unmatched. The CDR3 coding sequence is TGTGCCAGCAGTTCACCAGGACAGGGAGGAGGTGAAAAACTGTTTTTT. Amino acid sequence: CASSSPGQGGGEKLFF.

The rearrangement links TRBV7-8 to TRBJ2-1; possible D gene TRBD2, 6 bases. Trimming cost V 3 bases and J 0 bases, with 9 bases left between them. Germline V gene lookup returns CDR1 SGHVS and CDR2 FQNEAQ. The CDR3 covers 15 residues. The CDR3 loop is CASSLGTYSYNEQFF. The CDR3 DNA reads TGTGCCAGCAGCTTGGGGACTTACTCCTACAATGAGCAGTTCTTC.

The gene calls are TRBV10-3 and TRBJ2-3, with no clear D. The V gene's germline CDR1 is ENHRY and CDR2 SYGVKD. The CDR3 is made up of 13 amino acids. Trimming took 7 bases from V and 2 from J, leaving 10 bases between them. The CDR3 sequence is CAITRTNTDTQYF. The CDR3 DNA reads TGTGCCATCACCCGAACTAACACAGATACGCAGTATTTT.

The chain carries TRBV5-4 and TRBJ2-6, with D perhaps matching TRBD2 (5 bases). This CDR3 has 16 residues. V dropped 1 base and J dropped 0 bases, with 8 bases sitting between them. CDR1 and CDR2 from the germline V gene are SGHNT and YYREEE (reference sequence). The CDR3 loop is CASSLIGVSGANVLTF. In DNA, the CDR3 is TGTGCCAGCAGCTTGATCGGGGTCTCTGGGGCCAACGTCCTGACTTTC.

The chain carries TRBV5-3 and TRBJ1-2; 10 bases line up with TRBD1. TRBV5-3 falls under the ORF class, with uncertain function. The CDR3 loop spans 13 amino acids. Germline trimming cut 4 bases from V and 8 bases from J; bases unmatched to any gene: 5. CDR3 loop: CARSPRDRGGYTF. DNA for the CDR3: TGTGCCAGAAGCCCCCGGGACAGGGGAGGCTACACCTTC.

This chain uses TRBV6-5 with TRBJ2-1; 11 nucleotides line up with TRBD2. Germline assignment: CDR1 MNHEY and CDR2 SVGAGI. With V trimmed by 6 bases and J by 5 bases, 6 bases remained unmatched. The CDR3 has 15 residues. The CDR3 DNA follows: TGTGCCAGCAGCATTAGCGGGGGGGTACACAATGAGCAGTTCTTC. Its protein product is CASSISGGVHNEQFF.

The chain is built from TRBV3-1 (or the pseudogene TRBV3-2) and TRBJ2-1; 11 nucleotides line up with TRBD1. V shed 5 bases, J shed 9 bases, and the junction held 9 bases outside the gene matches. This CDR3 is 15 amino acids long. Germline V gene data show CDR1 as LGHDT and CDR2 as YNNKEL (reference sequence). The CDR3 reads CASSLRGQGAGEQFF. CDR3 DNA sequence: TGTGCCAGCAGCTTACGAGGACAGGGGGCGGGTGAGCAGTTCTTC.